Each of the 15 T cell receptor beta chains below was sequenced from the same sample in a study of neurological immune-mediated disorders. MiXCR was run by TCRdb on the 5' RACE reads, yielding one entry per CDR3 protein. The sample has tens of thousands of distinct CDR3 sequences; around 4% are singletons. Sequenced material: PBMCs. The receptors come from a man in his sixties with multiple sclerosis.

This clonotype was detected many times. The V call is TRBV20-1, the J call TRBJ1-4; no reliable D call. The CDR3 has 12 residues. Trimming removed 1 base at V and 8 bases at J, with 8 bases between. Germline CDR1 is DFQATT and CDR2 is SNEGSKA (reference sequence). This chain's CDR3 is CSARGQFEKLFF. In nucleotides, the CDR3 is TGCAGTGCTAGAGGGCAGTTCGAAAAACTGTTTTTT.

Many counts were recorded for this clonotype. CDR3 sequence reads: CASSARQGLETQYF. CDR3 nucleotide sequence: TGTGCCAGCAGCGCACGACAGGGGTTAGAGACCCAGTACTTC. The J gene is TRBJ2-5, the V gene TRBV7-7, with 8 bases matching TRBD1. Germline CDR1 SSHAT, CDR2 FNYEAQ (reference sequence). This CDR3 has 14 residues. The J segment lost 4 bases and the V segment lost 5 bases, leaving 6 bases of the junction unmatched.

This clonotype was found many times. This chain uses TRBV5-5 with TRBJ1-1; D is ambiguous. V gave up 4 bases and J gave up 1 base, with 2 bases separating them. The CDR3 is 11 amino acids. Per germline, CDR1 SGHKS and CDR2 YYEKEE (reference sequence). The CDR3 DNA follows: TGTGCCAGCAGCAGGAACACTGAAGCTTTCTTT. Amino acid sequence: CASSRNTEAFF.

The J gene is TRBJ2-1, the V gene TRBV5-1; D perhaps matches TRBD1 (6 bases). The CDR3 is 15 amino acids. Germline V gives CDR1 SGHRS, CDR2 YFSETQ. The V end was cut by 2 bases, the J end by 7 bases, with 16 bases between. CDR3 coding DNA: TGCGCCAGCAGCTTCATACAGGGCCGAGGGAATGAGCAGTTCTTC. Its protein product is CASSFIQGRGNEQFF.

This clonotype has at least ten counts. The V and J genes are TRBV20-1 and TRBJ2-1, with D tentatively TRBD1 (6 bases). There are 16 residues in the CDR3. Trimming left V 1 base short and J 1 base short, with 14 bases between. Germline V lookup: CDR1 DFQATT, CDR2 SNEGSKA (reference sequence). The CDR3 region is CSARAGARVSYNEQFF. For the CDR3, the DNA is TGCAGTGCTAGAGCAGGGGCGCGGGTATCCTACAATGAGCAGTTCTTC.

The rearrangement links TRBV3-1 to TRBJ2-1; D gene unclear. V was shortened by 0 bases and J by 10 bases, with 10 bases between the two germline ends. The CDR3 is made up of 13 amino acids. Germline CDR1 LGHDT, CDR2 YNNKEL (reference sequence). The CDR3 protein is CASSQDRRLEQFF. The CDR3 region has the DNA TGTGCCAGCAGCCAAGATAGAAGGCTCGAGCAGTTCTTC.

This clonotype has ten or more counts. This sequence joins TRBV2 and TRBJ2-5, with D maybe TRBD2 (7 bases). V was pared by 3 bases and J by 0 bases, with 14 bases between. The CDR3 sequence is 16 residues long. The germline gives CDR1 SNHLY, CDR2 FYNNEI. The CDR3 DNA follows: TGTGCCAGCAGTGAGCGGGGGCCTCGGTACCAAGAGACCCAGTACTTC. It is translated as CASSERGPRYQETQYF.

This clonotype was seen repeatedly, ten times or more. The J gene is TRBJ2-5, the V gene TRBV5-1; 7 bases are a match to TRBD2. Per germline, CDR1 SGHRS and CDR2 YFSETQ. After removal of 1 base from V and 5 bases from J, the junction contained 8 bases not matched to a gene. The length of the CDR3 is 15 residues. The CDR3 loop reads CASSLWEGLDETQYF. In nucleotides, the CDR3 is TGCGCCAGCAGCTTGTGGGAGGGCCTGGATGAGACCCAGTACTTC.

This clonotype was recorded many times. The rearrangement links TRBV27 to TRBJ1-2, with D perhaps matching TRBD1 (6 bases). CDR3 size: 14 residues. V lost 4 bases and J 3 bases, leaving 12 bases between the germline ends. The V gene's germline CDR1 is MNHEY and CDR2 SMNVEV (reference sequence). In DNA form, the CDR3 reads TGTGCCAGCAGTTCCTGGGACAAGGACTATGGCTACACCTTC. Residues: CASSSWDKDYGYTF.

This clonotype was counted between two and nine times. V is TRBV20-1 and J is TRBJ1-2, with a weak D call TRBD1 (5 bases). The CDR3 contains 11 residues. Germline values: CDR1 DFQATT, CDR2 SNEGSKA (reference sequence). The V and J ends lost 5 bases and 4 bases respectively, with 8 bases between them. CDR3 protein: CSAPTGYGYTF. The CDR3 bases are TGCAGTGCTCCTACAGGCTATGGCTACACCTTC.

This clonotype was seen ten or more times. This rearrangement joins TRBV20-1 to TRBJ1-1, with TRBD1 as a possible D gene (5 bases). Trimming removed 3 bases at V and 4 bases at J, with 12 bases between. This CDR3 has 13 residues. Germline lookup yields CDR1 DFQATT and CDR2 SNEGSKA (reference sequence). CDR3 nucleotides: TGCAGTGCTAGCCCGACAGTGAGCACTGAAGCTTTCTTT. Residues: CSASPTVSTEAFF.

This clonotype was counted at least ten times. The chain combines TRBV5-1 with TRBJ1-6; perhaps TRBD1 as D (6 bases). The CDR3 is made up of 15 amino acids. V was trimmed by 7 bases and J by 8 bases, leaving 19 bases between them. Looked up from germline, CDR1 is SGHRS and CDR2 is YFSETQ. CDR3 amino acids: CASRDTGRTDSPLHF. In DNA, the CDR3 is TGCGCCAGCCGGGACACCGGGAGGACGGATTCACCCCTCCACTTT.

This clonotype was seen repeatedly, ten times or more. V usage is TRBV28 and J usage is TRBJ2-1, with 11 bases aligning to TRBD2. The length of the CDR3 is 12 residues. Germline CDR1 and CDR2: MDHEN and SYDVKM. With V trimmed by 10 bases and J by 8 bases, 4 bases remained unmatched. As DNA, the CDR3 is TGTGCCACCCAGACTAGCGGGGATGAGCAGTTCTTC. Its protein product is CATQTSGDEQFF.

This clonotype was counted many times. J is TRBJ2-5 and V is TRBV20-1, with no clear D. Germline assignment: CDR1 DFQATT and CDR2 SNEGSKA (reference sequence). Trimming cost V 5 bases and J 5 bases, with 18 bases left between them. CDR3 length equals 14 residues. Here the CDR3 DNA reads TGCAGTGCTCAACGTTACCTATTCGGCGAGACCCAGTACTTC. It encodes CSAQRYLFGETQYF.

This clonotype was seen ten or more times. This chain connects TRBV7-2 to TRBJ2-7, with D possibly TRBD2 on 5 matching bases. Germline lookup yields CDR1 SGHTA and CDR2 FQGNSA. This CDR3 has 14 residues. The ends were cut back, 0 bases at V and 2 bases at J, with 8 bases in the middle. DNA for the CDR3: TGTGCCAGCAGCTTAGCTCTGGGAGCCTACGAGCAGTACTTC. Translating it yields CASSLALGAYEQYF.